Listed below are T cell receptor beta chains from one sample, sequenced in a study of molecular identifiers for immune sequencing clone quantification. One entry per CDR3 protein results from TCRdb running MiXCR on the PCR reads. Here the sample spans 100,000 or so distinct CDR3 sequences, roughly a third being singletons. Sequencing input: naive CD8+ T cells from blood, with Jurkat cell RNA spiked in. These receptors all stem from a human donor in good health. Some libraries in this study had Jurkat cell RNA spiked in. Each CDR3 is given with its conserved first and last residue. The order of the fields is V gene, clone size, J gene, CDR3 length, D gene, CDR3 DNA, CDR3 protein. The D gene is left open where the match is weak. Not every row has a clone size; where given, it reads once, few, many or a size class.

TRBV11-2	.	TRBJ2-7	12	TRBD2	TGTGCCAGCAGCTCAGCTAGCGGTGAGCAGTACTTC	CASSSASGEQYF
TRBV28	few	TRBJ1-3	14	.	TGTGCCAGCAGTTTTAGGGGCGGTGGTAACACCATATATTTT	CASSFRGGGNTIYF
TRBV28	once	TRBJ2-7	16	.	TGTGCCAGCAGTTCCCTGGGTGAAGGTCGACGGGGTGAGCAGTACTTC	CASSSLGEGRRGEQYF
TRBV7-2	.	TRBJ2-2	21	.	TGTGCCAGCAGCATACGTCCGGGACAGGGCTTCTATAGCGGGAAGGTCGGGGAGCTGTTTTTT	CASSIRPGQGFYSGKVGELFF
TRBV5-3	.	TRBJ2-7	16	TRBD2	TGTGCCAGCAGCTGGGGGACTAGCGGGAGCCCCTACGAGCAGTACTTC	CASSWGTSGSPYEQYF
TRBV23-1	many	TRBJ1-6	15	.	TGCGCCAGCAGTCAATCGTACCAGGGAGGTTCACCCCTCCACTTT	CASSQSYQGGSPLHF
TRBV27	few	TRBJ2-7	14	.	TGTGCCAGCAGTTTATCGGGACCGACCTACGAGCAGTACTTC	CASSLSGPTYEQYF
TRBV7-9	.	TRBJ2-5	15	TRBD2	TGTGCCAGCAGCCAAACGACCCTAGCGGAAGAGCCCCAGTACTTC	CASSQTTLAEEPQYF
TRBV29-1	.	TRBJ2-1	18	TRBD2	TGCAGCGTTGAAGGGGGACTAGCGGGAGCATATAGGGGGAATGAGCAGTTCTTC	CSVEGGLAGAYRGNEQFF
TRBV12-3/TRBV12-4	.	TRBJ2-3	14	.	TGTGCCAGCAGTTTACCTAGCGTCACAGATACGCAGTATTTT	CASSLPSVTDTQYF
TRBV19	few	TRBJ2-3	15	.	TGTGCCAGTAGCGACGGGACCCGCTCCACAGATACGCAGTATTTT	CASSDGTRSTDTQYF
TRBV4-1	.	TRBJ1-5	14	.	TGCGCCAGCAGCCAGGAAGGAGGGGAACAGTCCCAGCATTTT	CASSQEGGEQSQHF
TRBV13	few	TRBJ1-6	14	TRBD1	TGTGCCAGCAGCTTGGGACAGGGCGCTCGACCCCTCCACTTT	CASSLGQGARPLHF
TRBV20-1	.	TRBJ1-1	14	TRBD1	TGCAGTGCTAGTCCCGGGACAGGGGGCCCTGAAGCTTTCTTT	CSASPGTGGPEAFF
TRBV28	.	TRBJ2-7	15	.	TGTGCCAGCAGCTATTCCGGGGCAGGGGACTTCGAGCAGTACTTC	CASSYSGAGDFEQYF
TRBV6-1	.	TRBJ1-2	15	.	TGTGCCGGCAGAGCCCCCCCCGGGACTAACTATGGCTACACCTTC	CAGRAPPGTNYGYTF
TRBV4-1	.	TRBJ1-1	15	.	TGCGCCAGCAGCCAAGATGGAGGAGGGTTGACTGAAGCTTTCTTT	CASSQDGGGLTEAFF
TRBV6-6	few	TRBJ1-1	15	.	TGTGCCAGCGGTTACGTCTGGCGGATGAACACTGAAGCTTTCTTT	CASGYVWRMNTEAFF
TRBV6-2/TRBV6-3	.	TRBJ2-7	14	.	TGTGCCAGCACCGATGGCGGGACAGTCCACGAGCAGTACTTC	CASTDGGTVHEQYF
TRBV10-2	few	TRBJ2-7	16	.	TGCGCCAGCAGTGAGTCTCACTACCGGCTTTCGGACGAGCAGTACTTC	CASSESHYRLSDEQYF
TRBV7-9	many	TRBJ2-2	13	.	TGTGCCAGCAAGGAAGTAAAGACCGGGGAGCTGTTTTTT	CASKEVKTGELFF
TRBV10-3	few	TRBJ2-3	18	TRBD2	TGTGCCATCAGTAAGCCGGATGGGGCGGGAGTAGGGACAGATACGCAGTATTTT	CAISKPDGAGVGTDTQYF
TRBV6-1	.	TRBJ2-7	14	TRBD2	TGTGCCAGCAGTCCTAGCGGGAGTCCCTACGAGCAGTACTTC	CASSPSGSPYEQYF
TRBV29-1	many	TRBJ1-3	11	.	TGCAGCGTTCATTACGGAAACACCATATATTTT	CSVHYGNTIYF
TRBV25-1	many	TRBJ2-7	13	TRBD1	TGTGCCAGCGGACAGGGGGCTTGGTACGAGCAGTACTTC	CASGQGAWYEQYF
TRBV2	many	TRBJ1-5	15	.	TGTGCCAGCAGTTTAACAGGATATAGCAATCAGCCCCAGCATTTT	CASSLTGYSNQPQHF
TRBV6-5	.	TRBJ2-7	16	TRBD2	TGTGCCAGCAGTTCCCTCTACGGACTAGCGGAATACGAGCAGTACTTC	CASSSLYGLAEYEQYF
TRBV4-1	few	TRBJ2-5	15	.	TGCGCCAGCAGCCAAGACAGGGTGTACCAAGAGACCCAGTACTTC	CASSQDRVYQETQYF
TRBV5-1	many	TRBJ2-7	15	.	TGCGCCAGCAGCACGGAATGGCGGGATCAGTACGAGCAGTACTTC	CASSTEWRDQYEQYF
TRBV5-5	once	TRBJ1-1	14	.	TGTGCCAGCAGCTTGGATGGGTTAGGGACTGAAGCTTTCTTT	CASSLDGLGTEAFF
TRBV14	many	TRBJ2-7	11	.	TGTGCCAGCGGCCACAATCGCGAGCAGTACTTC	CASGHNREQYF
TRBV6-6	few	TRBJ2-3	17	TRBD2	TGTGCCAGCAGTACCAATCCGGGACTAGCAAAAGTAGATACGCAGTATTTT	CASSTNPGLAKVDTQYF
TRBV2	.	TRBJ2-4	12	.	TGTGCCAGCAGTTTACGGGAAAACATTCAGTACTTC	CASSLRENIQYF